One and the same sample provided the 19 T cell receptor beta chains below, sequenced in a study of blood T cell repertoires in COVID-19. Assay: immunoSEQ multiplex PCR; the TCRdb copy retains only in-frame clones and omits some. The table includes some 70,000 clones, 70% to 90% detected once. The specimen was PBMCs or T cells enriched from blood (not recorded which). The source of these receptors is a woman between 35 and 50 years old who had recovered from COVID-19.

V and J are TRBV27 and TRBJ1-2, with 7 bases fitting TRBD1. The CDR3 is 13 amino acids. CDR1 and CDR2 (germline): MNHEY, SMNVEV (reference sequence). The V and J ends lost 3 bases and 5 bases, in that order; junction bases with no gene match: 3. CDR3 protein: CASSLGQLYGYTF. Here the CDR3 DNA reads TGTGCCAGCAGTTTGGGACAGCTATATGGCTACACCTTC.

The rearrangement links TRBV5-4 to TRBJ1-2; maybe TRBD1 (6 bases). CDR1 and CDR2 from the germline V gene are SGHNT and YYREEE (reference sequence). V was pared by 0 bases and J by 6 bases, with 12 bases between. This CDR3 is built from 14 residues. CDR3 residues: CASSLGTGRDGYTF. The CDR3 nucleotides read TGTGCCAGCAGCTTGGGTACAGGGCGGGATGGCTACACCTTC.

The chain combines TRBV28 with TRBJ1-1, with D maybe TRBD1 (6 bases). The CDR3 is 14 residues long. The ends were cut back, 7 bases at V and 4 bases at J, with 16 bases in the middle. The germline CDR1 and CDR2 sequences are MDHEN and SYDVKM. The CDR3 here is CASNTDRLITEAFF. Here the CDR3 DNA reads TGTGCCAGCAACACAGACAGGCTAATCACTGAAGCTTTCTTT. Using reference TRBV28 and TRBJ1-1 for the parts outside the CDR3, the full variable domain is DVKVTQSSRYLVKRTGEKVFLECVQDMDHENMFWYRQDPGLGLRLIYFSYDVKMKEKGDIPEGYSVSREKKERFSLILESASTNQTSMYLCASNTDRLITEAFFGQGTRLTVV.

The V gene is TRBV7-3, the J gene TRBJ1-1; perhaps TRBD1 as D (5 bases). This CDR3 region has 16 residues. The germline V and J ends were trimmed by 2 bases and 3 bases, with 16 bases remaining between them. Germline V gives CDR1 SGHTA, CDR2 FQGTGA. The CDR3 spells CASSLSGLKGDTEAFF. For the CDR3, the DNA is TGTGCCAGCAGCTTATCCGGCCTCAAAGGGGACACTGAAGCTTTCTTT. Together with reference TRBV7-3 and TRBJ1-1, the CDR3 gives the full variable domain: GAGVSQTPSNKVTEKGKYVELRCDPISGHTALYWYRQSLGQGPEFLIYFQGTGAADDSGLPNDRFFAVRPEGSVSTLKIQRTERGDSAVYLCASSLSGLKGDTEAFFGQGTRLTVV.

The V gene is TRBV4-1, the J gene TRBJ2-7; D is unresolved. The CDR3 runs 15 residues. The germline V and J ends were trimmed by 0 bases and 4 bases, with 13 bases remaining between them. Germline V gene data show CDR1 as MGHRA and CDR2 as YSYEKL. The chain's CDR3 is CASSQDPVPLYEQYF. The CDR3 region has the DNA TGCGCCAGCAGCCAAGATCCCGTCCCCCTTTACGAGCAGTACTTC.

The rearrangement links TRBV7-2 to TRBJ1-4; 8 bases are shared with TRBD1. The J segment lost 0 bases and the V segment lost 2 bases, leaving 5 bases of the junction unmatched. Germline V lookup: CDR1 SGHTA, CDR2 FQGNSA. CDR3 length equals 17 residues. The CDR3 DNA follows: TGTGCCAGCAGCTTAAGGACAGGGTTAACAACTAATGAAAAACTGTTTTTT. This codes for CASSLRTGLTTNEKLFF.

This clone turned up a few times. The chain carries TRBV2 and TRBJ1-2; TRBD1 is a possible D gene (6 bases). The CDR3 totals 12 residues. Trimming shortened V by 7 bases and J by 8 bases, and 14 bases separated the two germline ends. Germline CDR1 and CDR2: SNHLY and FYNNEI. This chain's CDR3 is CASTKDSRGYTF. The CDR3 nucleotides are TGTGCCAGCACCAAGGACAGCCGAGGCTACACCTTC.

The chain combines TRBV7-3 with TRBJ2-5; 12 positions match TRBD2. The CDR3 is 18 residues long. V dropped 5 bases and J dropped 5; count of bases not matched to a gene: 15. CDR1 is SGHTA, CDR2 FQGTGA, per germline. This CDR3 is CASSVGASGGALVETQYF. The CDR3 DNA sequence: TGTGCCAGCAGCGTTGGAGCTAGCGGGGGGGCCTTAGTTGAGACCCAGTACTTC.

The chain uses TRBV6-4 and TRBJ1-2; TRBD1 matches 8 bases. Germline V gives CDR1 MRHNA, CDR2 SNTAGT. The trim removed 6 bases at V and 7 bases at J, leaving 13 bases unmatched. The CDR3 covers 15 residues. CDR3 residues: CASRNLIQGVGGYTF. Written as DNA, the CDR3 is TGTGCCAGCAGGAACCTTATACAGGGGGTAGGTGGCTACACCTTC.

This clone was recorded once. The chain uses TRBV11-2 and TRBJ2-3, with 7 bases matching TRBD2. V lost 3 bases, J lost 2 bases, and 8 bases stayed unmatched. The germline V gene encodes CDR1 SGHAT and CDR2 FQNNGV. This CDR3 is built from 16 residues. As DNA, the CDR3 is TGTGCCAGCAGCTTCGGGGGGAGAACCTACACAGATACGCAGTATTTT. Protein: CASSFGGRTYTDTQYF.

The chain combines TRBV15 with TRBJ1-5, with D tentatively TRBD1 (6 bases). This CDR3 is built from 16 residues. The germline V gene has CDR1 LNHNV and CDR2 YYDKDF (reference sequence). V was clipped by 1 base and J by 5 bases, with 15 bases between them. CDR3 sequence reads: CATSRGGQGPHQPQHF. CDR3 DNA sequence: TGTGCCACCAGCAGAGGTGGGCAGGGGCCCCATCAGCCCCAGCATTTT.

This chain connects TRBV7-3 to TRBJ1-6; D not certain. Trimming removed 3 bases at V and 0 bases at J, with 3 bases between. The CDR3 has 14 amino acids. Germline lookup yields CDR1 SGHTA and CDR2 FQGTGA. CDR3 DNA: TGTGCCAGCAGCTTGAGCTCCTATAATTCACCCCTCCACTTT. Its protein is CASSLSSYNSPLHF. The entire variable domain, with the rest obtained from reference TRBV7-3 and TRBJ1-6, is as follows: GAGVSQTPSNKVTEKGKYVELRCDPISGHTALYWYRQSLGQGPEFLIYFQGTGAADDSGLPNDRFFAVRPEGSVSTLKIQRTERGDSAVYLCASSLSSYNSPLHFGNGTRLTVT.

J is TRBJ1-1 and V is TRBV7-6, with 7 bases matching TRBD1. The germline V gene encodes CDR1 SGHVS and CDR2 FNYEAQ. Trimming cost V 1 base and J 4 bases; bases outside gene matches: 6. CDR3 length equals 15 residues. CDR3 protein: CASSLEGGTGTEAFF. The CDR3 region has the DNA TGTGCCAGCAGCTTAGAAGGGGGCACGGGCACTGAAGCTTTCTTT.

In this sample, this clone turned up a few times. The chain uses TRBV7-2 and TRBJ1-5; the match to TRBD1 covers 7 bases. The CDR3 contains 17 residues. The V gene end was trimmed by 2 bases and the J gene end by 7 bases; junction bases not matched to a gene: 14. Germline CDR1 SGHTA, CDR2 FQGNSA. In nucleotides, the CDR3 is TGTGCCAGCAGCTTATCCAGGACAGGCCATGACACCCAGCCCCAGCATTTT. Encoded protein: CASSLSRTGHDTQPQHF.

The chain joins TRBV11-2 to TRBJ2-1, with 12 positions matching TRBD1. The CDR3 consists of 16 residues. The V and J ends lost 5 bases and 8 bases, in that order; junction bases with no gene match: 10. Germline lookup yields CDR1 SGHAT and CDR2 FQNNGV. In nucleotides, the CDR3 is TGTGCCAGCAGCACTAACCGGGACAGGGGGCTTGATGAGCAGTTCTTC. Residues: CASSTNRDRGLDEQFF.

V usage is TRBV3-1 (or the pseudogene TRBV3-2) and J usage is TRBJ1-6, with D hard to call. Germline-derived CDR1 and CDR2 are LGHDT and YNNKEL (reference sequence). The CDR3 length is 17 residues. Trimming removed 0 bases at V and 0 bases at J, with 9 bases between. The DNA for the CDR3 is TGTGCCAGCAGCCAAGAGAGCACGAGCTCCTATAATTCACCCCTCCACTTT. Translation gives CASSQESTSSYNSPLHF.

This chain joins TRBV7-2 and TRBJ1-2; no reliable D call. Germline lookup yields CDR1 SGHTA and CDR2 FQGNSA. The V end was cut by 1 base, the J end by 3 bases, with 12 bases between. The CDR3 is made up of 15 amino acids. This CDR3 is CASSLDHSSYYGYTF. CDR3 DNA sequence: TGTGCCAGCAGCTTAGATCACTCATCCTACTATGGCTACACCTTC.

The rearrangement links TRBV7-9 to TRBJ1-1; 12 bases align to TRBD1. Trimming cost V 5 bases and J 7 bases; bases outside gene matches: 8. There are 15 residues in the CDR3. Looked up from germline, CDR1 is SEHNR and CDR2 is FQNEAQ (reference sequence). The CDR3, as DNA: TGTGCCAGCAGCCAGGGACAGGGGGCCCAAAGTGAAGCTTTCTTT. This gives the protein CASSQGQGAQSEAFF.

The V gene is TRBV6-5, the J gene TRBJ2-3; TRBD1 matches at 7 bases. V lost 6 bases, J lost 5 bases, and 11 bases stayed unmatched. The CDR3 contains 15 residues. CDR1 is MNHEY and CDR2 is SVGAGI in the germline V gene. The CDR3 is CASSQDRVEGDTQYF. The CDR3 DNA is TGTGCCAGCAGCCAAGACAGGGTAGAAGGAGATACGCAGTATTTT.